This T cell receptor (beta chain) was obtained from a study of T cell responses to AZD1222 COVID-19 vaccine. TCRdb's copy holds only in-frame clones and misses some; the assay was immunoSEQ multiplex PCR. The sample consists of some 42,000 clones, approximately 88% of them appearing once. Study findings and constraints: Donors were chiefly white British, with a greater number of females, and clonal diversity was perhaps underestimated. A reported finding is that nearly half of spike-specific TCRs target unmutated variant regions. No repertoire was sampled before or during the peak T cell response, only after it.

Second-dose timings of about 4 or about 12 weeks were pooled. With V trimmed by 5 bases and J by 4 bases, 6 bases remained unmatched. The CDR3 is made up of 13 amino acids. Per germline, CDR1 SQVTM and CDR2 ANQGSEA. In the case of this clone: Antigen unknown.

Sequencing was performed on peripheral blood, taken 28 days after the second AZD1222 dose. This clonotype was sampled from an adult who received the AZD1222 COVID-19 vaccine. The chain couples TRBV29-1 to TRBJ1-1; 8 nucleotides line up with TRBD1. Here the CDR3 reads CSVQGAGGTEAFF. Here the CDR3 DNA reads TGCAGCGTTCAGGGGGCTGGGGGCACTGAAGCTTTCTTT.